This is a list of T cell receptor beta chains from one sample in a study of blood T cell repertoires in COVID-19. Method: immunoSEQ multiplex PCR; TCRdb's copy keeps in-frame clones and lacks some. The table has fewer than 300,000 clones, 88% seen once; the top ten hold roughly 1.2%. The sequencing input was PBMCs or T cells enriched from blood (not recorded which). These receptors originate from a woman aged 40 to 55 with acute COVID-19. Each CDR3 is given with its conserved first and last residue. The order of the fields is V gene, clone size, D gene, J gene, CDR3 protein, CDR3 DNA. The D gene is left open where the match is weak. Not all rows give a size; the values are once, few, many and, for expanded clones, a class.

v_call: TRBV27
clone_size: -
d_call: -
j_call: TRBJ1-2
cdr3_aa: CASSTYGQKYGYTF
cdr3_nt: TGTGCCAGCAGTACGTATGGACAGAAATATGGCTACACCTTC

v_call: TRBV19
clone_size: -
d_call: -
j_call: TRBJ1-5
cdr3_aa: CASSTIRGNQPQHF
cdr3_nt: TGTGCCAGTAGTACTATACGGGGAAATCAGCCCCAGCATTTT

v_call: TRBV24-1
clone_size: -
d_call: -
j_call: TRBJ1-1
cdr3_aa: CATSDLPLDRPNTEAFF
cdr3_nt: TGTGCCACCAGTGATTTGCCCCTTGACAGGCCGAACACTGAAGCTTTCTTT

v_call: TRBV7-9
clone_size: many
d_call: -
j_call: TRBJ2-7
cdr3_aa: CASSLGGTPGEQYF
cdr3_nt: TGTGCCAGCAGCTTAGGTGGTACCCCGGGGGAGCAGTACTTC

v_call: TRBV10-1
clone_size: -
d_call: TRBD2
j_call: TRBJ2-5
cdr3_aa: CASSEPGGETQYF
cdr3_nt: TGCGCCAGCAGTGAGCCGGGAGGAGAGACCCAGTACTTC

v_call: TRBV5-6
clone_size: -
d_call: TRBD1
j_call: TRBJ2-5
cdr3_aa: CASGLGTGGKETQYF
cdr3_nt: TGTGCCAGCGGGCTTGGGACAGGGGGAAAAGAGACCCAGTACTTC

v_call: TRBV7-9
clone_size: -
d_call: -
j_call: TRBJ1-2
cdr3_aa: CASRPAGDDGYTF
cdr3_nt: TGTGCCAGCAGACCGGCAGGGGACGATGGCTACACCTTC

v_call: TRBV12-3/TRBV12-4
clone_size: -
d_call: -
j_call: TRBJ1-5
cdr3_aa: CASSFEVLQPQHF
cdr3_nt: TGTGCCAGCAGTTTCGAGGTCTTGCAGCCCCAGCATTTT

v_call: TRBV15
clone_size: -
d_call: TRBD1
j_call: TRBJ1-6
cdr3_aa: CATSGDRGLSPLHF
cdr3_nt: TGTGCCACCAGCGGCGACAGGGGGCTTTCTCCCCTCCACTTT

v_call: TRBV3-1/TRBV3-2
clone_size: -
d_call: TRBD2
j_call: TRBJ2-1
cdr3_aa: CASGSGRFTGPNEQFF
cdr3_nt: TGTGCCAGCGGTAGCGGGAGGTTTACTGGTCCGAATGAGCAGTTCTTC

v_call: TRBV3-1/TRBV3-2
clone_size: -
d_call: TRBD2
j_call: TRBJ2-5
cdr3_aa: CASSGRWPSGRARETQYF
cdr3_nt: TGTGCCAGCAGCGGGAGGTGGCCTAGCGGGAGGGCCCGGGAGACCCAGTACTTC

v_call: TRBV7-2
clone_size: -
d_call: TRBD2
j_call: TRBJ2-1
cdr3_aa: CASSPGGANNEQFF
cdr3_nt: TGTGCCAGCAGCCCGGGGGGAGCTAACAATGAGCAGTTCTTC

v_call: TRBV4-3
clone_size: -
d_call: -
j_call: TRBJ1-2
cdr3_aa: CASSQDVAGVRFYGYTF
cdr3_nt: TGCGCCAGCAGCCAAGATGTAGCAGGGGTGCGCTTCTATGGCTACACCTTC

v_call: TRBV5-4
clone_size: -
d_call: TRBD1
j_call: TRBJ1-3
cdr3_aa: CASSLRTGTGNTIYF
cdr3_nt: TGTGCCAGCAGCTTGAGGACAGGGACTGGAAACACCATATATTTT

v_call: TRBV7-3
clone_size: -
d_call: TRBD1
j_call: TRBJ2-1
cdr3_aa: CASSAGQGSYNEQFF
cdr3_nt: TGTGCCAGCAGCGCAGGACAGGGTTCCTACAATGAGCAGTTCTTC

v_call: TRBV27
clone_size: -
d_call: -
j_call: TRBJ1-1
cdr3_aa: CASLLIDRNTEAFF
cdr3_nt: TGTGCCAGTCTCTTAATCGACAGGAACACTGAAGCTTTCTTT

v_call: TRBV24-1
clone_size: -
d_call: TRBD1
j_call: TRBJ1-2
cdr3_aa: CATSDTGDPSNYGYTF
cdr3_nt: TGTGCCACCAGTGATACAGGGGACCCGTCTAACTATGGCTACACCTTC

v_call: TRBV11-3
clone_size: -
d_call: TRBD1
j_call: TRBJ1-3
cdr3_aa: CASSRTGTGNTIYF
cdr3_nt: TGTGCCAGCAGCCGGACAGGGACTGGAAACACCATATATTTT

v_call: TRBV28
clone_size: -
d_call: -
j_call: TRBJ2-2
cdr3_aa: CASSSGQFVTGELFF
cdr3_nt: TGTGCCAGCAGTTCCGGACAGTTCGTGACCGGGGAGCTGTTTTTT

v_call: TRBV24-1
clone_size: few
d_call: -
j_call: TRBJ2-7
cdr3_aa: CAPTVGPSYEQYF
cdr3_nt: TGTGCCCCGACAGTTGGACCTTCCTACGAGCAGTACTTC

v_call: TRBV13
clone_size: once
d_call: TRBD2
j_call: TRBJ2-1
cdr3_aa: CASSLRTSGRGDEQFF
cdr3_nt: TGTGCCAGCAGCCTCCGGACTAGCGGGAGGGGCGATGAGCAGTTCTTC

v_call: TRBV6-2/TRBV6-3
clone_size: -
d_call: TRBD1
j_call: TRBJ1-5
cdr3_aa: CASSYRGQYSNQPQHF
cdr3_nt: TGTGCCAGCAGTTATAGGGGGCAATATAGCAATCAGCCCCAGCATTTT

v_call: TRBV2
clone_size: once
d_call: -
j_call: TRBJ2-7
cdr3_aa: CASRSGEQYF
cdr3_nt: TGTGCCAGCAGGTCGGGCGAGCAGTACTTC

v_call: TRBV7-2
clone_size: -
d_call: -
j_call: TRBJ1-2
cdr3_aa: CASSLEGGRPDGYTF
cdr3_nt: TGTGCCAGCAGCTTAGAGGGAGGGAGGCCAGATGGCTACACCTTC

v_call: TRBV3-1/TRBV3-2
clone_size: -
d_call: -
j_call: TRBJ2-1
cdr3_aa: CASSRGESYNEQFF
cdr3_nt: TGTGCCAGCAGCCGAGGCGAGTCCTACAATGAGCAGTTCTTC

v_call: TRBV6-4
clone_size: -
d_call: -
j_call: TRBJ2-2
cdr3_aa: CASSDDPEGGELFF
cdr3_nt: TGTGCCAGCAGTGACGACCCTGAGGGCGGGGAGCTGTTTTTT

v_call: TRBV4-3
clone_size: few
d_call: -
j_call: TRBJ1-1
cdr3_aa: CASSDAVRGPNTEAFF
cdr3_nt: TGCGCCAGCAGCGACGCGGTCAGGGGACCGAACACTGAAGCTTTCTTT

v_call: TRBV24-1
clone_size: -
d_call: TRBD1
j_call: TRBJ1-5
cdr3_aa: CATSDSDRAAQHF
cdr3_nt: TGTGCCACCAGTGACTCCGACAGGGCGGCCCAGCATTTT

v_call: TRBV19
clone_size: -
d_call: -
j_call: TRBJ1-2
cdr3_aa: CASSTGGASVVYGYTF
cdr3_nt: TGTGCCAGTAGTACCGGGGGGGCGAGTGTCGTCTATGGCTACACCTTC

v_call: TRBV12-2
clone_size: -
d_call: -
j_call: TRBJ2-1
cdr3_aa: CASRRGLAGFSYNEQFF
cdr3_nt: TGTGCAAGTCGCCGGGGACTAGCGGGATTCTCCTACAATGAGCAGTTCTTC

v_call: TRBV5-4
clone_size: few
d_call: TRBD1
j_call: TRBJ1-2
cdr3_aa: CASSRDRGSLGYTF
cdr3_nt: TGTGCCAGCAGCCGGGACAGGGGATCCCTTGGCTACACCTTC

v_call: TRBV5-6
clone_size: -
d_call: -
j_call: TRBJ1-4
cdr3_aa: CASSLFQGHSEKLFF
cdr3_nt: TGTGCCAGCAGCTTGTTTCAGGGTCACTCTGAAAAACTGTTTTTT

v_call: TRBV5-6
clone_size: -
d_call: -
j_call: TRBJ1-2
cdr3_aa: CASSLSGSHGYTF
cdr3_nt: TGTGCCAGCAGCTTGAGCGGGAGCCATGGCTACACCTTC

v_call: TRBV19
clone_size: -
d_call: TRBD1
j_call: TRBJ1-2
cdr3_aa: CASSTRQGVVYGYTF
cdr3_nt: TGTGCCAGTAGTACCAGACAGGGGGTGGTCTATGGCTACACCTTC

v_call: TRBV19
clone_size: -
d_call: -
j_call: TRBJ2-7
cdr3_aa: CASSTPGGYEQYF
cdr3_nt: TGTGCCAGTAGTACCCCGGGCGGGTACGAGCAGTACTTC

v_call: TRBV27
clone_size: -
d_call: TRBD2
j_call: TRBJ2-1
cdr3_aa: CASSFVAGLYNEQFF
cdr3_nt: TGTGCCAGCAGTTTTGTAGCGGGACTTTACAATGAGCAGTTCTTC

v_call: TRBV2
clone_size: -
d_call: TRBD1
j_call: TRBJ1-1
cdr3_aa: CASGTRGALDAFF
cdr3_nt: TGTGCCAGCGGAACCAGGGGGGCTTTGGACGCTTTCTTT

v_call: TRBV5-5
clone_size: -
d_call: TRBD2
j_call: TRBJ2-1
cdr3_aa: CASSKTSGRPNEQFF
cdr3_nt: TGTGCCAGCAGCAAGACTAGCGGGAGACCCAATGAGCAGTTCTTC

v_call: TRBV2
clone_size: -
d_call: -
j_call: TRBJ1-4
cdr3_aa: CASSGVYDEKLFF
cdr3_nt: TGTGCCAGCAGTGGCGTTTACGATGAAAAACTGTTTTTT

v_call: TRBV15
clone_size: -
d_call: -
j_call: TRBJ1-5
cdr3_aa: CATSRDRGTGGGNQPQHF
cdr3_nt: TGTGCCACCAGCAGAGATCGAGGGACGGGAGGGGGCAATCAGCCCCAGCATTTT